A selection of T cell receptor beta chains follows, all from one sample in a study of T cell responses to AZD1222 COVID-19 vaccine. Only in-frame clones appear in the TCRdb table, and some are missing; sequencing was by immunoSEQ multiplex PCR. The table lists 92,000 or so clones, almost 90% of them singletons. Sequenced here: peripheral blood, sampled on day 0 of AZD1222 vaccination. These receptors all stem from an adult in good health. The CDR3 runs from the conserved cysteine through the conserved F or W. Each record gives: J gene, V gene, CDR3 protein.

TRBJ2-2 TRBV27 CASRVLNTGELFF
TRBJ1-1 TRBV4-2 CASSQETLNTEAFF
TRBJ2-7 TRBV7-9 CASSLSSSGGGLEQYF
TRBJ2-3 TRBV27 CASSSFTTSGRSTDTQYF
TRBJ1-6 TRBV4-3 CASSQFQEGGSPLHF
TRBJ2-7 TRBV28 CASSSAGGWYEQYF
TRBJ2-5 TRBV14 CASNLGLAGETQYF
TRBJ2-5 TRBV5-1 CASSPRLAGETQYF
TRBJ1-5 TRBV19 CASGRVGQPQHF
TRBJ1-2 TRBV5-8 CASSTSTGWSYYGYTF
TRBJ1-2 TRBV9 CASSVESRGGYTF
TRBJ1-5 TRBV10-3 CAIRSKTGRDSNQPQHF
TRBJ2-7 TRBV28 CATNGGGSSYEQYF
TRBJ2-5 TRBV5-8 CASSPNARYALTQYF
TRBJ2-1 TRBV27 CASTRSRGTGTFF
TRBJ2-5 TRBV5-6 CASRLTGGETQYF
TRBJ2-7 TRBV9 CASGRTDEQYF
TRBJ1-1 TRBV7-2 CASSYGGMSGGTEAFF
TRBJ2-3 TRBV30 CAWSGALTDTQYF
TRBJ2-7 TRBV5-1 CASSFGGYYEQYF
TRBJ2-7 TRBV7-8 CASSLELAGTYEQYF
TRBJ2-1 TRBV18 CASSPSGLAGNEQFF